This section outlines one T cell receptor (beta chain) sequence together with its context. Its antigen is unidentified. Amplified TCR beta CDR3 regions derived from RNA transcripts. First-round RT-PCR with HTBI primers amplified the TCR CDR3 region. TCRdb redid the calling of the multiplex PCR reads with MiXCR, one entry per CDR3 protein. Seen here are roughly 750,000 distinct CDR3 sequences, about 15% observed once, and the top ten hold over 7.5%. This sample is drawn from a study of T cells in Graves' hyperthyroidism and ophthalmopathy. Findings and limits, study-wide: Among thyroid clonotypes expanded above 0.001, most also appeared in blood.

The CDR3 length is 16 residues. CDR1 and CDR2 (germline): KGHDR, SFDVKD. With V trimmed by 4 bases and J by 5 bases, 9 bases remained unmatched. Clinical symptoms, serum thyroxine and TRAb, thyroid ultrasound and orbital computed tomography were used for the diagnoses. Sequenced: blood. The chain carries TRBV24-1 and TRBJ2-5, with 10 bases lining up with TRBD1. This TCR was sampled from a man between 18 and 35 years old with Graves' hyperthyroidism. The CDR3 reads CATSDPRTGGMETQYF. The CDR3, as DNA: TGTGCCACCAGTGACCCCAGGACAGGGGGTATGGAGACCCAGTACTTC.